This paragraph covers one T cell receptor (beta chain) sequence. The antigen is unknown. The sample is drawn from a study of glioma-infiltrating T cells. Study-level results: Above-expected tissue-blood divergence occurred in all gliomas, most in low-grade ones.

TCR alpha and beta CDR3 regions were amplified from RNA using iRepertoire nested multiplex PCR. MiXCR was run by TCRdb on the multiplex PCR reads, yielding one entry per CDR3 protein. The sample consists of roughly 200,000 distinct CDR3 sequences, roughly two fifths of them appearing once. The sequencing input was glioma tissue, nonneoplastic brain tissue, or PBMCs (not recorded which). The TCR was taken from a human donor with low-grade glioma or glioblastoma, undergoing nonglioma brain surgery, or in good health (not recorded which).

The CDR3 is CASSAGLAALTYEQYF. The CDR3 bases are TGTGCCAGCAGTGCTGGACTAGCGGCCTTGACCTACGAGCAGTACTTC. The chain carries TRBV6-1 and TRBJ2-7, with 10 positions matching TRBD2. Germline trimming cut 4 bases from V and 2 bases from J; bases unmatched to any gene: 8. Germline V CDR1 and CDR2: MNHNS, SASEGT. This CDR3 is built from 16 residues.